These T cell receptor beta chains were read from a single sample in a study of graft-versus-host responses after intestinal transplantation. The repertoire was sequenced with immunoSEQ multiplex PCR; TCRdb's copy has only in-frame clones and lacks some. The sample contains 38,000 or so clones, approximately 95% of which appear only once. No antigens are known for them. Sample: unstimulated CD8+ T cells sorted from spleen or lymph node cells, taken before transplant. Every receptor here comes from a human donor who was the organ donor for an intestinal transplant. CDR3s include the opening cysteine and the closing phenylalanine or tryptophan. The order of the fields is clone size, J gene, D gene, V gene, CDR3 protein, CDR3 DNA. The D gene is left open where the match is weak. Not every row has a clone size; where given, it reads once, few, many or a size class.

clone size: .
J gene: TRBJ2-5
D gene: .
V gene: TRBV4-1
CDR3 protein: CASRPGTTEKETQYF
CDR3 DNA: TGCGCCAGCCGTCCCGGGACCACGGAAAAAGAGACCCAGTACTTC

clone size: .
J gene: TRBJ2-7
D gene: TRBD1
V gene: TRBV13
CDR3 protein: CASSFVGTGGLEQYF
CDR3 DNA: TGTGCCAGCAGCTTCGTAGGGACAGGGGGCTTGGAGCAGTACTTC

clone size: .
J gene: TRBJ2-4
D gene: .
V gene: TRBV5-6
CDR3 protein: CASSYGLPKNIQYF
CDR3 DNA: TGTGCCAGCAGCTACGGACTTCCCAAAAACATTCAGTACTTC

clone size: .
J gene: TRBJ2-5
D gene: .
V gene: TRBV5-1
CDR3 protein: CASREGSAETQYF
CDR3 DNA: TGCGCCAGCCGGGAAGGGTCGGCAGAGACCCAGTACTTC

clone size: .
J gene: TRBJ2-7
D gene: .
V gene: TRBV7-2
CDR3 protein: CASSLLVSEQYF
CDR3 DNA: TGTGCCAGCAGCTTACTGGTATCGGAGCAGTACTTC

clone size: .
J gene: TRBJ2-7
D gene: TRBD2
V gene: TRBV9
CDR3 protein: CASSARAGPAYEQYF
CDR3 DNA: TGTGCCAGCAGCGCCCGAGCGGGGCCAGCCTACGAGCAGTACTTC

clone size: .
J gene: TRBJ2-7
D gene: .
V gene: TRBV7-8
CDR3 protein: CASSWGSYEQYF
CDR3 DNA: TGTGCCAGCAGCTGGGGGTCCTACGAGCAGTACTTC

clone size: .
J gene: TRBJ2-7
D gene: .
V gene: TRBV10-3
CDR3 protein: CAISVGGSSSYEQYF
CDR3 DNA: TGTGCCATCAGTGTGGGGGGCAGTTCCTCCTACGAGCAGTACTTC

clone size: .
J gene: TRBJ2-5
D gene: .
V gene: TRBV28
CDR3 protein: CASSFTHRLGLQETQYF
CDR3 DNA: TGTGCCAGCAGTTTTACCCACCGCTTAGGGCTCCAAGAGACCCAGTACTTC

clone size: .
J gene: TRBJ1-5
D gene: .
V gene: TRBV15
CDR3 protein: CATSIGINQPQHF
CDR3 DNA: TGTGCCACCAGCATTGGTATCAATCAGCCCCAGCATTTT

clone size: .
J gene: TRBJ2-7
D gene: TRBD2
V gene: TRBV4-3
CDR3 protein: CASSQDPAGLAGTDEQYF
CDR3 DNA: TGCGCCAGCAGCCAAGACCCTGCAGGGCTAGCGGGGACGGACGAGCAGTACTTC

clone size: .
J gene: TRBJ2-1
D gene: .
V gene: TRBV5-5
CDR3 protein: CASSFSYSYNEQFF
CDR3 DNA: TGTGCCAGCAGTTTCTCCTACTCCTACAATGAGCAGTTCTTC

clone size: once
J gene: TRBJ2-1
D gene: .
V gene: TRBV29-1
CDR3 protein: CSVEDFYNEQFF
CDR3 DNA: TGCAGCGTTGAAGATTTCTACAATGAGCAGTTCTTC

clone size: .
J gene: TRBJ2-1
D gene: .
V gene: TRBV27
CDR3 protein: CATRWNNNEQFF
CDR3 DNA: TGTGCCACCCGTTGGAATAACAATGAGCAGTTCTTC

clone size: .
J gene: TRBJ1-4
D gene: .
V gene: TRBV4-1
CDR3 protein: CASSQPSSEKLFF
CDR3 DNA: TGTGCCAGCAGCCAACCTAGCAGCGAAAAACTGTTTTTT

clone size: .
J gene: TRBJ1-4
D gene: TRBD1
V gene: TRBV4-3
CDR3 protein: CASSQAGQGDEKLFF
CDR3 DNA: TGCGCCAGCAGCCAAGCAGGGCAGGGGGATGAAAAACTGTTTTTT

clone size: .
J gene: TRBJ1-5
D gene: .
V gene: TRBV19
CDR3 protein: CASSARDYNQPQHF
CDR3 DNA: TGTGCCAGTAGTGCCCGGGACTACAATCAGCCCCAGCATTTT

clone size: .
J gene: TRBJ2-7
D gene: TRBD1
V gene: TRBV7-9
CDR3 protein: CASSPSLDRVNEQYF
CDR3 DNA: TGTGCCAGCAGCCCAAGCCTAGACAGGGTCAACGAGCAGTACTTC

clone size: .
J gene: TRBJ2-7
D gene: TRBD1
V gene: TRBV19
CDR3 protein: CASSPEGQPYEQYF
CDR3 DNA: TGTGCCAGTAGTCCAGAGGGACAGCCCTACGAGCAGTACTTC

clone size: .
J gene: TRBJ1-1
D gene: TRBD1
V gene: TRBV7-2
CDR3 protein: CASSSSVRQGRTEAFF
CDR3 DNA: TGTGCCAGCAGCTCTTCGGTGAGACAGGGGCGCACTGAAGCTTTCTTT

clone size: .
J gene: TRBJ2-7
D gene: TRBD2
V gene: TRBV27
CDR3 protein: CASSLSGAYEQYF
CDR3 DNA: TGTGCCAGCAGTTTAAGCGGGGCCTACGAGCAGTACTTC

clone size: .
J gene: TRBJ2-5
D gene: .
V gene: TRBV7-4
CDR3 protein: CASSLKEQYF
CDR3 DNA: TGTGCCAGCAGCTTAAAGGAGCAGTACTTC

clone size: .
J gene: TRBJ2-7
D gene: .
V gene: TRBV9
CDR3 protein: CAFISLSEQYF
CDR3 DNA: TGTGCCTTCATAAGCCTCTCCGAGCAGTACTTC

clone size: .
J gene: TRBJ2-2
D gene: .
V gene: TRBV5-6
CDR3 protein: CASSQTTGELFF
CDR3 DNA: TGTGCCAGCAGCCAGACTACCGGGGAGCTGTTTTTT

clone size: .
J gene: TRBJ2-2
D gene: .
V gene: TRBV4-3
CDR3 protein: CASSQDSRLSNTGELFF
CDR3 DNA: TGCGCCAGCAGCCAAGACAGCAGGCTTTCGAACACCGGGGAGCTGTTTTTT

clone size: .
J gene: TRBJ2-4
D gene: .
V gene: TRBV21-1
CDR3 protein: CASSNWRRKAKNIQYF
CDR3 DNA: TGTGCCAGCAGCAATTGGCGGCGAAAAGCCAAAAACATTCAGTACTTC

clone size: once
J gene: TRBJ2-1
D gene: TRBD2
V gene: TRBV6-6
CDR3 protein: CASRGLYGEQFF
CDR3 DNA: TGTGCCAGCAGGGGACTATACGGTGAGCAGTTCTTC

clone size: .
J gene: TRBJ1-4
D gene: .
V gene: TRBV7-9
CDR3 protein: CASSFALEPSEKLFF
CDR3 DNA: TGTGCCAGCAGCTTTGCACTAGAACCTAGTGAAAAACTGTTTTTT

clone size: once
J gene: TRBJ2-1
D gene: .
V gene: TRBV7-9
CDR3 protein: CASSLIPGRGHNEQFF
CDR3 DNA: TGTGCCAGCAGCTTAATCCCAGGCAGGGGCCACAATGAGCAGTTCTTC

clone size: .
J gene: TRBJ2-7
D gene: .
V gene: TRBV27
CDR3 protein: CASSWRSPGLYLGGYEQYF
CDR3 DNA: TGTGCCAGCAGTTGGAGGTCCCCGGGACTTTATTTGGGTGGCTACGAGCAGTACTTC

clone size: .
J gene: TRBJ2-7
D gene: TRBD2
V gene: TRBV27
CDR3 protein: CASSPGTSGVYEQYF
CDR3 DNA: TGTGCCAGCAGTCCGGGGACTAGCGGGGTTTACGAGCAGTACTTC

clone size: few
J gene: TRBJ2-7
D gene: TRBD1
V gene: TRBV5-1
CDR3 protein: CASSWTGFYEQYF
CDR3 DNA: TGCGCCAGCAGCTGGACAGGGTTTTACGAGCAGTACTTC

clone size: .
J gene: TRBJ1-6
D gene: .
V gene: TRBV9
CDR3 protein: CASSVVEGGSPLHF
CDR3 DNA: TGTGCCAGCAGCGTAGTTGAGGGGGGTTCACCCCTCCACTTT

clone size: once
J gene: TRBJ1-4
D gene: .
V gene: TRBV6-5
CDR3 protein: CASSAVGEKLFF
CDR3 DNA: TGTGCCAGCAGCGCGGTTGGGGAAAAACTGTTTTTT

clone size: .
J gene: TRBJ2-3
D gene: TRBD2
V gene: TRBV29-1
CDR3 protein: CSGGLATQYF
CDR3 DNA: TGCAGCGGTGGACTAGCTACGCAGTATTTT

clone size: .
J gene: TRBJ2-4
D gene: .
V gene: TRBV9
CDR3 protein: CASSVGPGTIAKNIQYF
CDR3 DNA: TGTGCCAGCAGCGTAGGACCGGGGACAATAGCCAAAAACATTCAGTACTTC

clone size: .
J gene: TRBJ2-7
D gene: .
V gene: TRBV5-6
CDR3 protein: CASSFDRPHYEQYF
CDR3 DNA: TGTGCCAGCAGCTTTGATCGACCGCACTACGAGCAGTACTTC

clone size: .
J gene: TRBJ1-2
D gene: .
V gene: TRBV29-1
CDR3 protein: CSVRLPGDYGYTF
CDR3 DNA: TGCAGCGTTAGGTTACCTGGGGACTATGGCTACACCTTC

clone size: .
J gene: TRBJ1-3
D gene: .
V gene: TRBV5-5
CDR3 protein: CASSLARWGPPGNTIYF
CDR3 DNA: TGTGCCAGCAGCTTGGCCCGGTGGGGTCCCCCTGGAAACACCATATATTTT